This TCR beta chain derives from a study of shared clonotypes between healthy human individuals. About the research overall: Three plates were used per donor for CD4 naive, three for CD4 memory, two for CD8 naive and one for CD8 memory.

Splitting the CD4+ cells yielded a CD45RA+ naive subset and a CD45RA-negative memory subset. The data were produced by immunoSEQ multiplex PCR, yet TCRdb's version contains in-frame clones alone and is incomplete. Here the sample spans approximately 2,000,000 clones, 92% being singletons. Sequences were obtained from naive CD4+ T cells from PBMCs. This sample's subset: CD45RA+ positively selected. This receptor was identified in a man aged 18 to 30 in good health. Some clones in this sample may be carry-over from other donors' samples.

In DNA, the CDR3 is TGTGCCAGCAGCCATCTCGGGACTAGCGGGAGGCGGGGGGTCACCGGGGAGCTGTTTTTT. It yields the protein CASSHLGTSGRRGVTGELFF. This chain links TRBV11-3 with TRBJ2-2; 15 bases match TRBD2. The J segment lost 4 bases and the V segment lost 5 bases, leaving 14 bases of the junction unmatched. The germline CDR1 and CDR2 sequences are SGHNT and YENEEA. The CDR3 consists of 20 residues.